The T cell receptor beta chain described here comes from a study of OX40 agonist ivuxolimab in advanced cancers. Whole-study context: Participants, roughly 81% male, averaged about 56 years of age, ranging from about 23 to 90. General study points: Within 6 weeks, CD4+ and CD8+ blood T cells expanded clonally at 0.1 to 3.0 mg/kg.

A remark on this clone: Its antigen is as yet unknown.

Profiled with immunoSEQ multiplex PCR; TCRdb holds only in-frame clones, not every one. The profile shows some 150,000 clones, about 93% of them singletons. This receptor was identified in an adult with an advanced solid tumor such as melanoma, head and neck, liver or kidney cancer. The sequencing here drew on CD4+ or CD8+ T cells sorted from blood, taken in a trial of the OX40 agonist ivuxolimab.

CDR3 in amino acids: CASSPDRPLSEAFF. Written as DNA, the CDR3 is TGCGCCAGCAGCCCCGACAGGCCACTGTCTGAAGCTTTCTTT. The gene calls are TRBV5-1 and TRBJ1-1; possibly TRBD1 for D (6 bases). Trimming removed 4 bases from V and 6 bases from J, with 16 bases in between. Germline V lookup: CDR1 SGHRS, CDR2 YFSETQ. The CDR3 has 14 residues.